This T cell receptor beta chain stems from a study of blood T cell repertoires in COVID-19. Germline V gene sequence: CDR1 MNHEY, CDR2 SVGAGI. Trimming cost V 6 bases and J 6 bases, with 15 bases left between them. This CDR3 spans 14 amino acids. TCRdb keeps only in-frame clones here, not all; method: immunoSEQ multiplex PCR. The sample comprises 140,000 to 150,000 clones, 65% to 85% of which are singletons, and 8% to 9% rests with the top ten. Material: peripheral blood. The V gene is TRBV6-5, the J gene TRBJ1-5; D possibly corresponds to TRBD1 (5 bases). The clonotype originates from a man aged 30 to 39 with COVID-19, enrolled during active disease. This chain's CDR3 is CASSPRRGGQPQHF. Here the CDR3 DNA reads TGTGCCAGCAGCCCCCGAAGGGGTGGTCAGCCCCAGCATTTT.